This is a list of T cell receptor beta chains from one sample in a study of blood T cell repertoires in COVID-19. This table comes from immunoSEQ multiplex PCR, and its TCRdb copy is limited to in-frame clones, with some not included. The data contain around 280,000 clones, approximately 88% of them seen just once; the ten biggest clones take up 6% to 7%. Sequenced input: PBMCs or T cells enriched from blood (not recorded which). The receptors here all came from a woman in her 40s who had recovered from COVID-19. The CDR3 runs from the conserved cysteine through the conserved F or W. Fields, in order: D gene, J gene, clone size, V gene, CDR3 protein, CDR3 DNA. The D gene is left open where the match is weak. Size is omitted from some rows. Given values are once, few, many or a class for expanded clones.

NA | TRBJ2-7 | NA | TRBV4-1 | CASSHFDTTYEQYF | TGCGCCAGCAGCCATTTCGACACCACCTACGAGCAGTACTTC
TRBD1 | TRBJ2-7 | NA | TRBV5-4 | CASSQGQVNWEQYF | TGTGCCAGCAGCCAGGGACAGGTAAATTGGGAGCAGTACTTC
NA | TRBJ2-1 | NA | TRBV20-1 | CSASRVGVGNEQFF | TGCAGTGCTAGTAGGGTAGGGGTAGGGAATGAGCAGTTCTTC
NA | TRBJ1-6 | few | TRBV28 | CASSLRNSPLHF | TGTGCCAGCAGTTTGCGAAATTCACCCCTCCACTTT
NA | TRBJ2-3 | NA | TRBV24-1 | CATSDQLAHDTDTQYF | TGTGCCACCAGTGATCAACTAGCCCATGACACAGATACGCAGTATTTT
NA | TRBJ2-7 | NA | TRBV6-5 | CASSYGRDPAYEQYF | TGTGCCAGCAGTTACGGACGGGATCCAGCCTACGAGCAGTACTTC
TRBD2 | TRBJ2-7 | NA | TRBV28 | CASSFPGLAGIQDF | TGTGCCAGCAGTTTCCCTGGACTAGCGGGAATACAGGACTTC
NA | TRBJ1-5 | NA | TRBV4-3 | CASSQDPGIGQPQHF | TGCGCCAGCAGCCAAGACCCCGGGATAGGCCAGCCCCAGCATTTT
TRBD1 | TRBJ1-4 | NA | TRBV6-5 | CASSSSGAGGEKLFF | TGTGCCAGCAGTTCCAGTGGGGCAGGGGGTGAAAAACTGTTTTTT
TRBD2 | TRBJ2-1 | NA | TRBV7-3 | CASSLSGRGNEQFF | TGTGCCAGCAGCTTAAGCGGGAGGGGCAATGAGCAGTTCTTC
TRBD2 | TRBJ2-2 | NA | TRBV4-3 | CASSHGRDPTGELFF | TGCGCCAGCAGCCATGGGAGGGACCCCACCGGGGAGCTGTTTTTT
NA | TRBJ1-5 | NA | TRBV28 | CASSLGGAAKHF | TGTGCCAGCAGTTTAGGGGGGGCGGCCAAGCATTTT
TRBD1 | TRBJ1-2 | NA | TRBV11-2 | CASSSLRQGHGYTF | TGTGCCAGCAGCTCACTAAGACAGGGGCATGGCTACACCTTC
TRBD2 | TRBJ2-1 | NA | TRBV11-2 | CASSLRTSGSYNEQFF | TGTGCCAGCAGCTTGCGGACTAGCGGCTCCTACAATGAGCAGTTCTTC
NA | TRBJ1-1 | few | TRBV6-5 | CASSYWSSGAAFF | TGTGCCAGCAGTTACTGGAGCAGCGGGGCTGCTTTCTTT
NA | TRBJ2-3 | NA | TRBV3-1/TRBV3-2 | CASSQEGSTDTQYF | TGTGCCAGCAGTCAGGAGGGTAGCACAGATACGCAGTATTTT
NA | TRBJ2-2 | once | TRBV19 | CASRIVSGTNTGELFF | TGTGCCAGTAGAATCGTATCGGGAACGAACACCGGGGAGCTGTTTTTT
NA | TRBJ1-4 | NA | TRBV24-1 | CATYRQTKNEKLFF | TGTGCCACCTACAGACAGACGAAAAATGAAAAACTGTTTTTT
TRBD1 | TRBJ1-1 | NA | TRBV7-7 | CASGRRDRGYEERVEAFF | TGTGCTAGCGGTCGGCGGGACAGGGGTTATGAGGAGCGGGTTGAAGCTTTCTTT
TRBD1 | TRBJ1-4 | many | TRBV7-9 | CASSFRGTNEKLFF | TGTGCCAGCAGCTTCAGGGGGACTAATGAAAAACTGTTTTTT
TRBD1 | TRBJ2-5 | NA | TRBV6-5 | CASRGRETQYF | TGTGCCTCCAGGGGGCGTGAGACCCAGTACTTC
NA | TRBJ1-5 | NA | TRBV6-2/TRBV6-3 | CASSLTGGSNQPQHF | TGTGCCAGCAGCCTAACCGGGGGTAGCAATCAGCCCCAGCATTTT
TRBD1 | TRBJ1-3 | NA | TRBV5-1 | CASSQGTGIPGGTIYF | TGCGCCAGCAGCCAGGGGACAGGGATCCCAGGAGGTACCATATATTTT
TRBD1 | TRBJ1-1 | NA | TRBV10-1 | CASRGQGTEAFF | TGCGCCAGCAGGGGACAGGGAACAGAAGCTTTCTTT
TRBD2 | TRBJ2-7 | NA | TRBV11-3 | CASSLAGTSGYEQYF | TGTGCCAGCAGCTTGGCTGGGACTAGCGGTTACGAGCAGTACTTC
NA | TRBJ2-3 | few | TRBV11-3 | CASSYSGDTQYF | TGTGCCAGCAGCTACTCAGGGGATACGCAGTATTTT
TRBD1 | TRBJ2-5 | NA | TRBV28 | CASSYLDRGTQETQYF | TGTGCCAGCAGTTACCTGGACAGGGGGACACAAGAGACCCAGTACTTC
NA | TRBJ1-2 | NA | TRBV5-1 | CASSLAPMASYGYTF | TGCGCCAGCAGCTTGGCCCCGATGGCATCCTATGGCTACACCTTC
TRBD2 | TRBJ2-1 | once | TRBV19 | CASSMSAGLAGDEQFF | TGTGCCAGTAGTATGAGTGCGGGACTAGCGGGAGATGAGCAGTTCTTC
TRBD2 | TRBJ2-7 | NA | TRBV5-4 | CASSGGGGLAGVREQYF | TGTGCCAGCAGCGGGGGAGGTGGACTAGCGGGAGTTCGGGAGCAGTACTTC
NA | TRBJ1-2 | NA | TRBV7-9 | CASSRSGYGYTF | TGTGCCAGCAGCAGGTCAGGCTATGGCTACACCTTC
NA | TRBJ1-2 | NA | TRBV28 | CASSPPDGGNYGYTF | TGTGCCAGCAGCCCCCCCGACGGGGGAAACTATGGCTACACCTTC
TRBD1 | TRBJ2-5 | NA | TRBV30 | CAWRLDRGLGETQYF | TGTGCCTGGAGACTAGACAGGGGGCTTGGAGAGACCCAGTACTTC
NA | TRBJ2-2 | NA | TRBV16 | CASSPQRTGELFF | TGTGCCAGCAGCCCCCAACGGACCGGGGAGCTGTTTTTT
NA | TRBJ2-5 | NA | TRBV7-9 | CASTHPGGARKQETQYF | TGTGCCAGCACCCACCCAGGCGGGGCTAGAAAACAAGAGACCCAGTACTTC
NA | TRBJ2-5 | NA | TRBV11-2 | CASSLGGPLQETQYF | TGTGCCAGCAGCTTAGGGGGGCCTCTGCAAGAGACCCAGTACTTC
TRBD2 | TRBJ2-7 | NA | TRBV28 | CASRDSGLAVYEQYF | TGTGCCAGCAGGGACTCGGGACTAGCGGTCTACGAGCAGTACTTC
NA | TRBJ1-5 | few | TRBV7-2 | CASSPGGPQPQHF | TGTGCCAGCAGCCCCGGCGGCCCTCAGCCCCAGCATTTT
TRBD1 | TRBJ2-4 | once | TRBV6-6 | CASRRQGVEAKNIQYF | TGTGCCAGCAGAAGACAGGGTGTGGAAGCCAAAAACATTCAGTACTTC
NA | TRBJ2-5 | NA | TRBV28 | CASKAGTPETQYF | TGTGCCAGCAAGGCGGGCACCCCGGAGACCCAGTACTTC